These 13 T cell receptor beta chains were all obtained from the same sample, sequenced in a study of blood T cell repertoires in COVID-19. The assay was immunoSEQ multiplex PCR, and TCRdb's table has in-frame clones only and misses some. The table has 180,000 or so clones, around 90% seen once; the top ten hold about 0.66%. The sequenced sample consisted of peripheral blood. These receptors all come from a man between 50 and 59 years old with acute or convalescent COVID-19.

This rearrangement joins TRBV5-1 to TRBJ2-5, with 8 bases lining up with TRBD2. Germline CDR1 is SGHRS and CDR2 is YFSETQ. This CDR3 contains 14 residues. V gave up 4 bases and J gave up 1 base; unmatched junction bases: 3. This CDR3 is CASSPAGGQETQYF. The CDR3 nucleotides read TGCGCCAGCAGCCCGGCGGGGGGCCAAGAGACCCAGTACTTC.

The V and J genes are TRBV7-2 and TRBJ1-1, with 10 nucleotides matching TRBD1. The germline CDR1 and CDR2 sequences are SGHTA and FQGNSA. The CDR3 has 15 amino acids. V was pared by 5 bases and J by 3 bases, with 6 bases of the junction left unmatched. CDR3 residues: CASSIPTGGYTEAFF. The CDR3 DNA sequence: TGTGCCAGCAGCATCCCGACAGGGGGCTACACTGAAGCTTTCTTT. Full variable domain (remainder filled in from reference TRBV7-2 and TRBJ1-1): GAGVSQSPSNKVTEKGKDVELRCDPISGHTALYWYRQSLGQGLEFLIYFQGNSAPDKSGLPSDRFSAERTGGSVSTLTIQRTQQEDSAVYLCASSIPTGGYTEAFFGQGTRLTVV.

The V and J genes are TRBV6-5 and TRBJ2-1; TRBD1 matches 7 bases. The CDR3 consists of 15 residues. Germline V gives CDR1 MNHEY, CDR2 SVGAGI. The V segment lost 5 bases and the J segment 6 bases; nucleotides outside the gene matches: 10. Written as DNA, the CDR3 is TGTGCCAGCAGTCATCGACAGGGCGAGACCAATGAGCAGTTCTTC. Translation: CASSHRQGETNEQFF.

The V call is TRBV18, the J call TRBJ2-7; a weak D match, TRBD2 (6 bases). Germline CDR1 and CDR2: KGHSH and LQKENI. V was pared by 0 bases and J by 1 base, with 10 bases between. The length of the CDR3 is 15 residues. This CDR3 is CASSPPSGGSYEQYF. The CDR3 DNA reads TGTGCCAGCTCACCACCGTCCGGGGGTTCCTACGAGCAGTACTTC.

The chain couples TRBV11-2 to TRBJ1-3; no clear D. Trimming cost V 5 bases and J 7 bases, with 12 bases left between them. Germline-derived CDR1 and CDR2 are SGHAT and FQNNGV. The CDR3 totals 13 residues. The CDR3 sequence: CASSASPRNTIYF. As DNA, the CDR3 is TGTGCCAGCAGCGCCAGCCCTAGGAACACCATATATTTT.

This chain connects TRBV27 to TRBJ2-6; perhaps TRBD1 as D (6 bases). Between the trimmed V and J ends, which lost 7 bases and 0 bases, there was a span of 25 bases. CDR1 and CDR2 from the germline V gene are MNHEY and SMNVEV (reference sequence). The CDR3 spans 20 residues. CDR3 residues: CASTIAYVGTTDSGANVLTF. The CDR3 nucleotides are TGTGCCAGCACCATCGCCTATGTGGGGACAACGGACTCTGGGGCCAACGTCCTGACTTTC.

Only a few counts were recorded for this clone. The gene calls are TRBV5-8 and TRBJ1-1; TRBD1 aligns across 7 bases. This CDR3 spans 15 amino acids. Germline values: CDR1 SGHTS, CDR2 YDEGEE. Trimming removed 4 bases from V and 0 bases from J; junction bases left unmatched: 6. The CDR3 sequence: CASSRQGEMNTEAFF. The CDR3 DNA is TGTGCCAGCAGCCGACAGGGCGAGATGAACACTGAAGCTTTCTTT.

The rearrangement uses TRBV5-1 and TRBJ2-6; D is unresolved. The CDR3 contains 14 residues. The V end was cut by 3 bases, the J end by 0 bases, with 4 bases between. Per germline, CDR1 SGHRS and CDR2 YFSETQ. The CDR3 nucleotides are TGCGCCAGCAGCTCCTACTCTGGGGCCAACGTCCTGACTTTC. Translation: CASSSYSGANVLTF.

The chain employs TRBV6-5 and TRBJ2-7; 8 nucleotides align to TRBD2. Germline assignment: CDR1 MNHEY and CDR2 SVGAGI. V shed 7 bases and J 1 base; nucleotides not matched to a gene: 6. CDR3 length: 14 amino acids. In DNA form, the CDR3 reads TGTGCCAGCATGAACGGGGGGGCGTCCTACGAGCAGTACGTC. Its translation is CASMNGGASYEQYV.

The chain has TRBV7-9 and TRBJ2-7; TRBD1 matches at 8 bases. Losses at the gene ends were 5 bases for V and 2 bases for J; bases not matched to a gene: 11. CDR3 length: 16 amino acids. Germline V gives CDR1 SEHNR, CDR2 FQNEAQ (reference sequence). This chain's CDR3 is CASSHSRDRQTYEQYF. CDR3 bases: TGTGCCAGCAGCCACTCCCGGGACAGGCAAACCTACGAGCAGTACTTC.

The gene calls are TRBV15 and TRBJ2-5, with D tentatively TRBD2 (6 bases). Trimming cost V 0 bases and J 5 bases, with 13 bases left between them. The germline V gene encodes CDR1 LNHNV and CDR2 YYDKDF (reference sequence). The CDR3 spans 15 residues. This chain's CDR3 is CATSREEGWGETQYF. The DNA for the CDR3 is TGTGCCACCAGCAGAGAGGAGGGGTGGGGGGAGACCCAGTACTTC.

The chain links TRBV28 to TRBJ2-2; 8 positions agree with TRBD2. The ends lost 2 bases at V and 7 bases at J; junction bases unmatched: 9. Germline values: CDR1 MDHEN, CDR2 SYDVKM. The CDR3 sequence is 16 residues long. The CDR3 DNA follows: TGTGCCAGCAGTTTAACCGGCGGGAGGTGGATCGGGGAGCTGTTTTTT. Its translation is CASSLTGGRWIGELFF.

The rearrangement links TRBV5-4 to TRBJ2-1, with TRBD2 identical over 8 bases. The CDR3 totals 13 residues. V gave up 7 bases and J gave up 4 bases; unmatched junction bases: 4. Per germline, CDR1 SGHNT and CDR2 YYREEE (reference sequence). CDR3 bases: TGTGCCAGCGGGACTAGGGGGTACAATGAGCAGTTCTTC. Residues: CASGTRGYNEQFF.